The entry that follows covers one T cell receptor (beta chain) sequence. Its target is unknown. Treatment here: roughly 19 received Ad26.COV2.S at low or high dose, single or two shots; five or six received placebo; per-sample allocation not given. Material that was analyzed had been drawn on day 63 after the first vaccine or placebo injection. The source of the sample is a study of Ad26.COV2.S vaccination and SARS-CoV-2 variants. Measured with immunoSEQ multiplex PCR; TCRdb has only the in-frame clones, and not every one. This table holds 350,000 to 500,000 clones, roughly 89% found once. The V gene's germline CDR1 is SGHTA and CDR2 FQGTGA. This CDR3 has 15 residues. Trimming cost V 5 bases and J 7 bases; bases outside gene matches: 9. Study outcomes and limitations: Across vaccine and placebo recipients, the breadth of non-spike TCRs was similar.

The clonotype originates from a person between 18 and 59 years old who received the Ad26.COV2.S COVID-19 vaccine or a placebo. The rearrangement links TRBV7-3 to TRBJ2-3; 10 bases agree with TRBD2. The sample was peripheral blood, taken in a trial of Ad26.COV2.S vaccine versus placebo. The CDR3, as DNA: TGTGCCAGCAGCATTCAAGCGGGGGGGCTTAATACGCAGTATTTT. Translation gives CASSIQAGGLNTQYF. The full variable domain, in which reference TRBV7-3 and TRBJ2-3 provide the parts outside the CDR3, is GAGVSQTPSNKVTEKGKYVELRCDPISGHTALYWYRQSLGQGPEFLIYFQGTGAADDSGLPNDRFFAVRPEGSVSTLKIQRTERGDSAVYLCASSIQAGGLNTQYFGPGTRLTVL.